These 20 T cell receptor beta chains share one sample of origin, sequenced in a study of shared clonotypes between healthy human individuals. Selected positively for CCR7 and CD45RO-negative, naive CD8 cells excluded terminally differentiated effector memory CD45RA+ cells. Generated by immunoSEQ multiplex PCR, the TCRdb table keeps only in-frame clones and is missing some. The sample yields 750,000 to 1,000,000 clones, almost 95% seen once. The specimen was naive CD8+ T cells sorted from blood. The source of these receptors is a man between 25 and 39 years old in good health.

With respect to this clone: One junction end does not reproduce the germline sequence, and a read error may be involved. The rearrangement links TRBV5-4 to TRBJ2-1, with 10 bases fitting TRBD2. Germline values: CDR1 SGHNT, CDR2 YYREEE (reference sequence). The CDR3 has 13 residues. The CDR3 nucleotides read TGTGCCAGCAGCTTGGGACTAGCGGGCCCATGGCTCTTC. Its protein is CASSLGLAGPWLF.

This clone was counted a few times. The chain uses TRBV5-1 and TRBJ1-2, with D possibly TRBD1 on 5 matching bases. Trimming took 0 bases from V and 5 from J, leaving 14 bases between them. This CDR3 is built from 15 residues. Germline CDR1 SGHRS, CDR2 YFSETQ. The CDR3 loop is CASSLEGEEVYGYTF. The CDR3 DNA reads TGCGCCAGCAGCTTGGAAGGGGAGGAAGTTTATGGCTACACCTTC.

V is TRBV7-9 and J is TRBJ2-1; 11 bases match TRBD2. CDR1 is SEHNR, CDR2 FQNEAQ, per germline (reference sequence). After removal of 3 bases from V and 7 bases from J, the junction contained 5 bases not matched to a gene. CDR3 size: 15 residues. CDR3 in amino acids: CASSLGLAEGNEQFF. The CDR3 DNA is TGTGCCAGCAGCTTGGGACTAGCGGAGGGAAATGAGCAGTTCTTC.

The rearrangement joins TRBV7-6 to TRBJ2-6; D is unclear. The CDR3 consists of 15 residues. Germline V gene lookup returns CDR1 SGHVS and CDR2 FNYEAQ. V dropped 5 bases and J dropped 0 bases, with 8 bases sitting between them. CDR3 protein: CASSLPSSGANVLTF. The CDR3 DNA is TGTGCCAGCAGCCTACCAAGCTCTGGGGCCAACGTCCTGACTTTC.

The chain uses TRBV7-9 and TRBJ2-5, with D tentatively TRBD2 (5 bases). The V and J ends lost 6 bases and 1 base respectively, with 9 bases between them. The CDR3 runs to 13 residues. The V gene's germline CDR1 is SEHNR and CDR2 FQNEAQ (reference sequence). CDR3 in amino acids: CASRKTSQETQYF. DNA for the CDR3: TGTGCCAGCAGGAAAACTAGCCAAGAGACCCAGTACTTC.

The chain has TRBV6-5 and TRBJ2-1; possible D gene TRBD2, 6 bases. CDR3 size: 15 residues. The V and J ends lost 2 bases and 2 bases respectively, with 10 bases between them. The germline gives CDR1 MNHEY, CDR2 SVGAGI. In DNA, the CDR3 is TGTGCCAGCAGTTACCGACTAGACCCCTACAATGAGCAGTTCTTC. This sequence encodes CASSYRLDPYNEQFF.

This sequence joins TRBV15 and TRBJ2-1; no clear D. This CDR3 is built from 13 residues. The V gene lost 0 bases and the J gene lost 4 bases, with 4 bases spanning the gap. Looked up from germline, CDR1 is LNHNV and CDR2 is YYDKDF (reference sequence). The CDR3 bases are TGTGCCACCAGCAGAGACAGGTACAATGAGCAGTTCTTC. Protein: CATSRDRYNEQFF. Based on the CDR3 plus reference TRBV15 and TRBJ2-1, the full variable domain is DAMVIQNPRYQVTQFGKPVTLSCSQTLNHNVMYWYQQKSSQAPKLLFHYYDKDFNNEADTPDNFQSRRPNTSFCFLDIRSPGLGDTAMYLCATSRDRYNEQFFGPGTRLTVL.

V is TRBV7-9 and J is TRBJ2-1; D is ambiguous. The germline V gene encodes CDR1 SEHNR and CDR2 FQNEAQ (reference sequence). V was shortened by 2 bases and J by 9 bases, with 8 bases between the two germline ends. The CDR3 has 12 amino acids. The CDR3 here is CASSLSGLEQFF. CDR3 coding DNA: TGTGCCAGCAGCTTATCTGGTCTTGAGCAGTTCTTC.

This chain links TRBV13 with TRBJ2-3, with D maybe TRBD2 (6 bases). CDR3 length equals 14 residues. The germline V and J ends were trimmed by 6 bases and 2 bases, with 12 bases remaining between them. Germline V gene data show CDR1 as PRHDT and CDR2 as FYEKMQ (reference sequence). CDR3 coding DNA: TGTGCCAGCAGTTCCGGGAGTTACACAGATACGCAGTATTTT. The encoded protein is CASSSGSYTDTQYF.

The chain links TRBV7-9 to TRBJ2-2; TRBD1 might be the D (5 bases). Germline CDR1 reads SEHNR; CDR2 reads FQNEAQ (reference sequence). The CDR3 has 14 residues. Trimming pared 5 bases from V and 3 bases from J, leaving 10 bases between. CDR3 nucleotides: TGTGCCAGCAGCCCAGGGCTTCACACCGGGGAGCTGTTTTTT. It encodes CASSPGLHTGELFF.

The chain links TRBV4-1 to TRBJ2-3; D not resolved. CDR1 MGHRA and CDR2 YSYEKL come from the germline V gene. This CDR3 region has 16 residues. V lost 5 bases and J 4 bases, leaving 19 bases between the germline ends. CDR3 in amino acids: CASSDGVDARPDTQYF. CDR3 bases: TGCGCCAGCAGCGATGGGGTGGATGCACGGCCAGATACGCAGTATTTT.

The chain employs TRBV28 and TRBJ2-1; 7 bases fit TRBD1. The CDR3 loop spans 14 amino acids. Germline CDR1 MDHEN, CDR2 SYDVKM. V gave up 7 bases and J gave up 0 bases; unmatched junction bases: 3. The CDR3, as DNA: TGTGCCAGCAACAGGGGTAGCTCCTACAATGAGCAGTTCTTC. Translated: CASNRGSSYNEQFF. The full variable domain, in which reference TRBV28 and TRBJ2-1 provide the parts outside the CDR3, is DVKVTQSSRYLVKRTGEKVFLECVQDMDHENMFWYRQDPGLGLRLIYFSYDVKMKEKGDIPEGYSVSREKKERFSLILESASTNQTSMYLCASNRGSSYNEQFFGPGTRLTVL.

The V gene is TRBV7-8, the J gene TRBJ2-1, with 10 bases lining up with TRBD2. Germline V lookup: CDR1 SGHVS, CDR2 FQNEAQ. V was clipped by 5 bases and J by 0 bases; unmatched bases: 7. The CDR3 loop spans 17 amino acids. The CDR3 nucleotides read TGTGCCAGCAGCGCCCGCCCTAGCGGGGGCTCCTACAATGAGCAGTTCTTC. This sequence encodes CASSARPSGGSYNEQFF.

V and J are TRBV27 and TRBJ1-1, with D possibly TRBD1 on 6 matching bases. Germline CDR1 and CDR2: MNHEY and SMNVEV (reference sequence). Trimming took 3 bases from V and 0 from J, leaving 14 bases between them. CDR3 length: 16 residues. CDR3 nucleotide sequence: TGTGCCAGCAGTTTGGTCAGGGGTCTTTTGAACACTGAAGCTTTCTTT. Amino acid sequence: CASSLVRGLLNTEAFF.

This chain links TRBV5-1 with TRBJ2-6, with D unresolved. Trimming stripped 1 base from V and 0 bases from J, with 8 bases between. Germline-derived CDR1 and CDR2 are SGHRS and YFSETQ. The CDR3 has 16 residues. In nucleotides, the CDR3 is TGCGCCAGCAGCTTGCTAGGGAACTCTGGGGCCAACGTCCTGACTTTC. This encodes CASSLLGNSGANVLTF.

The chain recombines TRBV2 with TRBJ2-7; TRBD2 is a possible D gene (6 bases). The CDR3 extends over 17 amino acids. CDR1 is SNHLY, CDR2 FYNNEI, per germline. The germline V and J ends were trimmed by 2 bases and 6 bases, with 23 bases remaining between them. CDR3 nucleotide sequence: TGTGCCAGCAGTGAAATGGGGGGAGGTAGCGGCAAGAGCGAGCAGTACTTC. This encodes CASSEMGGGSGKSEQYF.

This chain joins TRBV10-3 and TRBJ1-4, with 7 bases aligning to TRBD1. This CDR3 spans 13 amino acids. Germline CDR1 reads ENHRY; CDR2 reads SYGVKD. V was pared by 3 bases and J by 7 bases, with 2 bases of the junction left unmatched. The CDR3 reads CAISDGTVEKLFF. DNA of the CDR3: TGTGCCATCAGTGACGGGACAGTTGAAAAACTGTTTTTT.

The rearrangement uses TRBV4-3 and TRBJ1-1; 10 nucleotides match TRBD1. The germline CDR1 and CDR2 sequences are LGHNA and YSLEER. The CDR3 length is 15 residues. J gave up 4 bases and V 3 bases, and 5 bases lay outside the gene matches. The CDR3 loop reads CASSQDRGASTEAFF. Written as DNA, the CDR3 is TGCGCCAGCAGCCAGGACAGGGGGGCGAGCACTGAAGCTTTCTTT.

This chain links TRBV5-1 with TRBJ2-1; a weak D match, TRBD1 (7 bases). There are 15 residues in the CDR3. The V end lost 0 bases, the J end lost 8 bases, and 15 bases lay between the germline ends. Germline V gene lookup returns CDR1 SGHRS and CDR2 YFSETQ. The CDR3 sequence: CASSLEAGGQDEQFF. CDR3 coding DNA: TGCGCCAGCAGCTTGGAGGCAGGGGGGCAGGATGAGCAGTTCTTC.

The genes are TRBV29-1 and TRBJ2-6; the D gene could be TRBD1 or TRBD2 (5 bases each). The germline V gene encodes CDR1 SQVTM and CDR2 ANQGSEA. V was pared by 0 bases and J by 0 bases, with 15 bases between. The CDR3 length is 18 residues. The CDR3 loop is CSVEDRGRKISGANVLTF. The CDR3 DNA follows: TGCAGCGTTGAAGATCGGGGCAGGAAGATCTCTGGGGCCAACGTCCTGACTTTC.